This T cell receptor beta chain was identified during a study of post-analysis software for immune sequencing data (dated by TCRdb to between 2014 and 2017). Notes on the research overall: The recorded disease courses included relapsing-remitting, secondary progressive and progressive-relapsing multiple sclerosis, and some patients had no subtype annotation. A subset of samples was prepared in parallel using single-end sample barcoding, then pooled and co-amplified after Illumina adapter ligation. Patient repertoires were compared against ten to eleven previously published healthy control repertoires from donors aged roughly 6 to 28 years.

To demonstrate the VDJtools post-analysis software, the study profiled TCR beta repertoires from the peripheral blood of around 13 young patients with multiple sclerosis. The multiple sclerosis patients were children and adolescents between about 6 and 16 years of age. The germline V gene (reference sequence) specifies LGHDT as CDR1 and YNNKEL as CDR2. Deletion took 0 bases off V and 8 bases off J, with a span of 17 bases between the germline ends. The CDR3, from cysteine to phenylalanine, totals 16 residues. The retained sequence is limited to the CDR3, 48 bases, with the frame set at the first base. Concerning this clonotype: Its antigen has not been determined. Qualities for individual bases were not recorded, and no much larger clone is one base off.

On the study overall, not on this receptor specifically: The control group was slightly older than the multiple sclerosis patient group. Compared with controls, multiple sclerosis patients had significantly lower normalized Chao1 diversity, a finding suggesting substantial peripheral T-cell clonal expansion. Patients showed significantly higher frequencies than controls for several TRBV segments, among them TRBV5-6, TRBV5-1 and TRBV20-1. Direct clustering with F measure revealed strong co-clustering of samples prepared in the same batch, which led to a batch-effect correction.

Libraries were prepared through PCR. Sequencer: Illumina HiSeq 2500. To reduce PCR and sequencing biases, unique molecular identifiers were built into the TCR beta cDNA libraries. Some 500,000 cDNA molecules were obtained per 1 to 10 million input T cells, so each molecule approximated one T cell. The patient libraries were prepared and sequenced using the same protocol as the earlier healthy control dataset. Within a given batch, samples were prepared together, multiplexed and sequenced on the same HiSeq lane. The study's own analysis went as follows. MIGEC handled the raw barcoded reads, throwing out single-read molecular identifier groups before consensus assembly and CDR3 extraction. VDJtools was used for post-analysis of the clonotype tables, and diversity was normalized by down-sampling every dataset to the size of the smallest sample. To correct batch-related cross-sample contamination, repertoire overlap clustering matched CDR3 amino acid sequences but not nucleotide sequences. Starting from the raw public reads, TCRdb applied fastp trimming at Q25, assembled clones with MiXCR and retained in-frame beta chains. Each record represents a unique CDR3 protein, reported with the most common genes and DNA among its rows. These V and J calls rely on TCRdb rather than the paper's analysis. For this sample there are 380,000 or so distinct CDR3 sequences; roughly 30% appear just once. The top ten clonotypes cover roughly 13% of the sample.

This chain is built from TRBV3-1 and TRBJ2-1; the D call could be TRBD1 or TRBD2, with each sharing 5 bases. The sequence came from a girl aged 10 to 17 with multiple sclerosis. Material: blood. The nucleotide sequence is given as TGTGCCAGCAGCCAAGAAGGGACCCTCCAGGGACATGAGCAGTTCTTC. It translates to CASSQEGTLQGHEQFF.